This T cell receptor (beta chain) came from a study of shared clonotypes between healthy human individuals. General study findings and limits: The study's rarefaction showed incomplete sorted-subset sequencing despite large depth. Sampling involved blood alone; tissue repertoires likely differ.

Caucasian adults living in Nashville, Tennessee, provided all samples. The ends were cut back, 0 bases at V and 0 bases at J, with 6 bases in the middle. The germline gives CDR1 LNHNV, CDR2 YYDKDF (reference sequence). The CDR3 is made up of 16 amino acids. When replicate PCRs were run on sorted subsets, they used approximately 210 ng DNA, around 33,000 T cell genomes. The data were produced by immunoSEQ multiplex PCR, yet TCRdb's version contains in-frame clones alone and is incomplete. The data hold around 200,000 clones, with 60% to 75% observed a single time. As regards this clone: Antigen: not known.

This chain uses TRBV15 with TRBJ2-6; TRBD1 might be the D (6 bases). The sample was memory CD4+ T cells sorted from blood. Subset given: CD45RA-negative fraction. The clonotype was recovered from a man younger than 40 in good health. CDR3 nucleotide sequence: TGTGCCACCAGCAGAGAAGGGGGCTCTGGGGCCAACGTCCTGACTTTC. It encodes CATSREGGSGANVLTF.